These 16 T cell receptor beta chains came from one sample sequenced in a study of T cell changes during pregnancy in multiple sclerosis. Clones were read by immunoSEQ multiplex PCR, and TCRdb kept only the in-frame ones, dropping some. The data hold some 59,000 clones, with 90% observed a single time. The material was peripheral blood, obtained in the third trimester of pregnancy. These receptors were taken from a female donor in good health, enrolled as a control in a pregnancy study.

This clone has a handful of counts. The chain combines TRBV7-9 with TRBJ1-1, with a possible D match to TRBD1 (6 bases). Germline CDR1 is SEHNR and CDR2 is FQNEAQ (reference sequence). The germline V and J ends were trimmed by 5 bases and 5 bases, with 12 bases remaining between them. The CDR3 has 13 residues. The CDR3 DNA is TGTGCCAGCAGCCCGCAGGGGCGGACTGAAGCTTTCTTT. Its translation: CASSPQGRTEAFF.

This chain links TRBV2 with TRBJ2-6; D not resolved. Between the trimmed V and J ends, which lost 5 bases and 2 bases, there was a span of 4 bases. Germline assignment: CDR1 SNHLY and CDR2 FYNNEI. The CDR3 spans 13 residues. The CDR3 bases are TGTGCCAGCAGTCAGACTGGGGCCAACGTCCTGACTTTC. Amino acids: CASSQTGANVLTF.

This clone was counted a single time. The CDR3 reads CAWSVNSPYEQYF. The DNA of the CDR3 is TGTGCCTGGAGTGTAAACTCTCCCTACGAGCAGTACTTC. J is TRBJ2-7 and V is TRBV30; no reliable D call. Per germline, CDR1 GTSNPN and CDR2 SVGIG (reference sequence). Trimming removed 0 bases at V and 2 bases at J, with 8 bases between. This CDR3 is built from 13 residues.

V gene TRBV27 combines with J gene TRBJ2-7; D gene uncertain. Germline V gene sequence: CDR1 MNHEY, CDR2 SMNVEV (reference sequence). The V and J ends lost 5 bases and 4 bases respectively, with 21 bases between them. This CDR3 comprises 16 residues. CDR3 protein: CASSPSVGISIYEQYF. The CDR3 DNA reads TGTGCCAGCAGTCCGTCGGTTGGTATCTCAATTTACGAGCAGTACTTC.

The genes are TRBV7-8 and TRBJ1-1; perhaps TRBD1 as D (5 bases). Per germline, CDR1 SGHVS and CDR2 FQNEAQ. V lost 1 base and J lost 0, with 6 bases in between. CDR3 length equals 14 residues. The CDR3, as DNA: TGTGCCAGCAGCTTAGTAGGGGTGAACACTGAAGCTTTCTTT. Protein product: CASSLVGVNTEAFF. Drawing the rest from reference TRBV7-8 and TRBJ1-1, the complete variable domain is GAGVSQSPRYKVAKRGQDVALRCDPISGHVSLFWYQQALGQGPEFLTYFQNEAQLDKSGLPSDRFFAERPEGSVSTLKIQRTQQEDSAVYLCASSLVGVNTEAFFGQGTRLTVV.

The V gene is TRBV6-4, the J gene TRBJ1-2, with D maybe TRBD1 (6 bases). CDR1 and CDR2 (germline): MRHNA, SNTAGT. With 0 bases removed from V and 5 bases from J, the gap between germline ends came to 10 bases. This CDR3 has 14 residues. This chain's CDR3 is CASSDSRGGYGYTF. CDR3 sequence (DNA): TGTGCCAGCAGTGACTCGCGAGGGGGATATGGCTACACCTTC.

The chain joins TRBV10-3 to TRBJ2-3; 10 positions agree with TRBD2. Germline CDR1 ENHRY, CDR2 SYGVKD. V was clipped by 4 bases and J by 4 bases; unmatched bases: 5. The CDR3 is made up of 15 amino acids. The CDR3 loop reads CAISGSGGAADTQYF. CDR3 sequence (DNA): TGTGCCATCAGTGGAAGCGGGGGGGCCGCAGATACGCAGTATTTT.

This clone was detected only a few times. CDR3 DNA: TGTGCCGTCGTAGCAGACTCGAACACTGAAGCTTTCTTT. Residues: CAVVADSNTEAFF. The rearrangement uses TRBV6-5 and TRBJ1-1; no clear D. The germline CDR1 and CDR2 sequences are MNHEY and SVGAGI. This CDR3 is built from 13 residues. V was cut by 11 bases and J by 1 base, with 14 bases left in between.

This clone was found a few times. The rearrangement joins TRBV6-6 to TRBJ1-2; 9 nucleotides align to TRBD1. The V segment lost 9 bases and the J segment 2 bases; nucleotides outside the gene matches: 4. From germline, CDR1 is MNHNY and CDR2 SVGAGI (reference sequence). The CDR3 is 13 residues long. The CDR3 DNA is TGTGCCAGTGTACAGGGGGCAAACTATGGCTACACCTTC. Encoded protein: CASVQGANYGYTF.

The CDR3, as DNA: TGTGCCAGCAGGCGGGGGAACAATCAGCCCCAGCATTTT. This encodes CASRRGNNQPQHF. J is TRBJ1-5 and V is TRBV6-5; possibly TRBD1 for D (5 bases). Between the trimmed V and J ends, which lost 6 bases and 3 bases, there was a span of 9 bases. CDR1 is MNHEY, CDR2 SVGAGI, per germline. The CDR3 runs to 13 residues.

The chain has TRBV9 and TRBJ2-3; possible D gene TRBD1, 6 bases. V lost 2 bases and J lost 2, with 15 bases in between. Germline-derived CDR1 and CDR2 are SGDLS and YYNGEE. The CDR3 covers 16 residues. The CDR3 is CASSVWDKRITDTQYF. The CDR3 DNA is TGTGCCAGCAGCGTCTGGGACAAACGCATCACAGATACGCAGTATTTT.

This clone was seen once. This sequence joins TRBV7-2 and TRBJ2-3; 9 bases are a match to TRBD2. The junction had 7 bases not matched to a gene; V was cut back by 5 bases and J by 1 base. Germline CDR1 and CDR2: SGHTA and FQGNSA. This CDR3 has 16 residues. DNA for the CDR3: TGTGCCAGCAGCCCCCTAGCGGGGACCCGCACAGATACGCAGTATTTT. The encoded protein is CASSPLAGTRTDTQYF.

This chain connects TRBV11-3 to TRBJ2-7, with D tentatively TRBD1 (6 bases). Trimming took off 1 base at V and 3 bases at J, with 7 bases between the two ends. CDR1 and CDR2 from the germline V gene are SGHNT and YENEEA. The CDR3 runs 13 residues. CDR3 bases: TGTGCCAGCAGCTTAGTACAGGGCTACGAGCAGTACTTC. Amino acid sequence: CASSLVQGYEQYF.

The chain combines TRBV2 with TRBJ2-7; D is unclear. Trimming took off 2 bases at V and 2 bases at J, with 10 bases between the two ends. CDR1 is SNHLY and CDR2 is FYNNEI in the germline V gene. The CDR3 loop spans 14 amino acids. CDR3 nucleotides: TGTGCCAGCAGTGAATGGTGGGCCCCCTACGAGCAGTACTTC. Translating gives CASSEWWAPYEQYF.

The rearrangement uses TRBV7-9 and TRBJ1-2; D might be TRBD1 (5 bases). There are 12 residues in the CDR3. V was clipped by 2 bases and J by 6 bases, with 7 bases between them. CDR1 is SEHNR and CDR2 is FQNEAQ in the germline V gene (reference sequence). The CDR3 bases are TGTGCCAGCAGCTTAACGGACAATGGCTACACCTTC. Protein sequence: CASSLTDNGYTF.

The V and J genes are TRBV14 and TRBJ2-3; a weak D match, TRBD1 (5 bases). This CDR3 has 14 amino acids. With 4 bases removed from V and 3 bases from J, the gap between germline ends came to 11 bases. Germline V CDR1 and CDR2: SGHDN, FVKESK. CDR3 amino acids: CASSPRQRTDTQYF. CDR3 bases: TGTGCCAGCAGCCCTCGACAGCGTACAGATACGCAGTATTTT.